These 8 T cell receptor beta chains originate from one sample sequenced in a study of long-term antiretroviral therapy in people with HIV. Assay version v3.0 of immunoSEQ was used, and it was run at survey level. Generated by immunoSEQ multiplex PCR, the TCRdb table keeps only in-frame clones and is missing some. The sample consists of 20,000 to 25,000 clones, about 95% of them appearing once. Sequenced material: unsorted PBMCs, taken about 4.9 years after starting antiretroviral therapy. The receptor source for this set is a woman aged 45-65 years with HIV.

The rearrangement links TRBV29-1 to TRBJ2-5, with 7 bases lining up with TRBD1. The CDR3 length is 13 residues. Germline lookup yields CDR1 SQVTM and CDR2 ANQGSEA. With V trimmed by 4 bases and J by 1 base, 3 bases remained unmatched. CDR3 DNA sequence: TGCAGCGTTGCGGGACAGCGCCAAGAGACCCAGTACTTC. It is translated as CSVAGQRQETQYF.

Here the CDR3 DNA reads TGTGCCAGCAGCTCTATCTGGACTAGCGGGAGCACAGATACGCAGTATTTT. It encodes CASSSIWTSGSTDTQYF. V gene TRBV7-9 combines with J gene TRBJ2-3; 11 bases are a match to TRBD2. The V gene end was trimmed by 4 bases and the J gene end by 0 bases; junction bases not matched to a gene: 6. This CDR3 has 17 amino acids. Germline CDR1 and CDR2: SEHNR and FQNEAQ (reference sequence).

This clone was detected once. The chain employs TRBV7-9 and TRBJ2-1; 12 nucleotides match TRBD2. Germline V CDR1 and CDR2: SEHNR, FQNEAQ (reference sequence). V gave up 7 bases and J gave up 4 bases; unmatched junction bases: 14. The CDR3 extends over 18 amino acids. The CDR3 reads CASIPSMTSGSMYNEQFF. CDR3 nucleotides: TGTGCCAGCATCCCCTCGATGACTAGCGGGAGTATGTACAATGAGCAGTTCTTC.

This sequence joins TRBV19 and TRBJ1-5; 7 nucleotides agree with TRBD1. Germline V gene sequence: CDR1 LNHDA, CDR2 SQIVND (reference sequence). The junction had 11 bases not matched to a gene; V was cut back by 0 bases and J by 0 bases. The CDR3 totals 19 residues. As DNA, the CDR3 is TGTGCCAGTAGTATAGACCGGGACAGAAACTATTATAGCAATCAGCCCCAGCATTTT. Translation gives CASSIDRDRNYYSNQPQHF.

In DNA, the CDR3 is TGTGCCAGCAGCGCGGACAGGGAGGGGTACGAGCAGTACTTC. It is translated as CASSADREGYEQYF. This chain connects TRBV5-4 to TRBJ2-7; a weak D match, TRBD1 (8 bases). The CDR3 is 14 residues long. V lost 4 bases and J lost 4, with 15 bases in between. The germline V gene has CDR1 SGHNT and CDR2 YYREEE (reference sequence).

V gene TRBV4-1 combines with J gene TRBJ2-7; D is perhaps TRBD2 (5 bases). Per the germline V gene, CDR1 is MGHRA and CDR2 is YSYEKL. Trimming cost V 3 bases and J 4 bases, with 16 bases left between them. The CDR3 length is 15 residues. CDR3 sequence: CASSQFAGAAYEQYF. CDR3 nucleotides: TGCGCCAGCAGCCAGTTTGCGGGTGCGGCTTACGAGCAGTACTTC.

J is TRBJ2-3 and V is TRBV11-2; D is undetermined. V dropped 1 base and J dropped 0 bases, with 5 bases sitting between them. The CDR3 totals 14 residues. Germline assignment: CDR1 SGHAT and CDR2 FQNNGV. The CDR3 DNA follows: TGTGCCAGCAGCTTAGGGAGCAGCACAGATACGCAGTATTTT. This sequence encodes CASSLGSSTDTQYF.

The V call is TRBV29-1, the J call TRBJ2-2; D gene ambiguous. Trimming removed 4 bases at V and 1 base at J, with 7 bases between. Per germline, CDR1 SQVTM and CDR2 ANQGSEA. This CDR3 is 13 amino acids long. The CDR3 region has the DNA TGCAGCGTTGCCGAGTGGAACACCGGGGAGCTGTTTTTT. As protein: CSVAEWNTGELFF.